This TCR beta chain is drawn from a study of Graves' ophthalmopathy and Graves' hyperthyroidism. The V gene's germline CDR1 is LNHNV and CDR2 YYDKDF (reference sequence). The CDR3 extends over 13 amino acids. The V end was cut by 0 bases, the J end by 7 bases, with 6 bases between. As the template, RNA transcripts were used to amplify TCR beta CDR3 regions. After a first-round RT-PCR with HTBI primers, a second-round multiplex PCR was run. TCRdb re-derived calls from the multiplex PCR reads in MiXCR, one entry per CDR3 protein. The data show some 750,000 distinct CDR3 sequences, approximately 40% seen once. Study results and limitations: Prediction of ophthalmopathy progression reached roughly 70% sensitivity and roughly 72% specificity. Appearing in blood as well were most expanded thyroid clonotypes above 0.001 frequency. With approximately 90% sensitivity and 81.08% specificity, a 13-signature model separated ophthalmopathy from stable hyperthyroidism.

The source of the PBMCs was less than 12 ml of fresh peripheral blood. This clonotype was counted many times. Its antigen is currently unknown. J is TRBJ1-4 and V is TRBV15; D remains ambiguous. The sample taken for sequencing was peripheral blood. This clonotype originated in an adult man with Graves' ophthalmopathy. The CDR3 coding sequence is TGTGCCACCAGCAGAGATGGTCCTGAAAAACTGTTTTTT. It is translated as CATSRDGPEKLFF.